These T cell receptor beta chains were read from a single sample in a study of shared clonotypes between healthy human individuals. Measured with immunoSEQ multiplex PCR; TCRdb has only the in-frame clones, and not every one. The sample holds over 1.5 million clones; around 98% are singletons and the top ten take around 0.47%. Sequencing input: naive CD4+ T cells sorted from blood. Every receptor here comes from a man younger than 45 in good health. Each CDR3 is given with its conserved first and last residue. Fields, in order: V gene, clone size, J gene, D gene, CDR3 protein, CDR3 DNA. The D gene is left open where the match is weak. Clone size appears in some rows only: once, few, many, or a class for an expanded clone.

TRBV28	-	TRBJ2-7	-	CASRPSDSSYEQYF	TGTGCCAGCAGACCCTCGGACAGCTCCTACGAGCAGTACTTC
TRBV28	-	TRBJ2-7	TRBD2	CASRPTSGLTYEQYF	TGTGCCAGCAGGCCTACTAGCGGGCTAACCTACGAGCAGTACTTC
TRBV4-3	-	TRBJ2-3	-	CASSQAGDGTDTQYF	TGCGCCAGCAGCCAAGCGGGAGATGGCACAGATACGCAGTATTTT
TRBV11-2	-	TRBJ2-4	TRBD2	CASSLDGASGSEVAKNIQYF	TGTGCCAGCAGCTTAGACGGGGCTAGCGGGAGTGAAGTAGCCAAAAACATTCAGTACTTC
TRBV6-5	-	TRBJ1-1	-	CASSYSSGRTEAFF	TGTGCCAGCAGTTACTCGTCAGGGAGAACTGAAGCTTTCTTT
TRBV5-1	-	TRBJ1-1	-	CASSLAWVGTEAFF	TGCGCCAGCAGCTTGGCGTGGGTTGGGACTGAAGCTTTCTTT
TRBV5-1	-	TRBJ2-1	TRBD2	CASSLAFGTSGNNEQFF	TGCGCCAGCAGCTTGGCCTTCGGGACTAGCGGGAACAATGAGCAGTTCTTC
TRBV13	-	TRBJ2-4	TRBD2	CASHNRAGDLENIQYF	TGTGCCAGCCACAACCGAGCGGGAGATCTGGAAAACATTCAGTACTTC
TRBV7-6	-	TRBJ1-4	TRBD1	CASSLADRAGEKLFF	TGTGCCAGCAGCTTAGCGGACAGGGCCGGTGAAAAACTGTTTTTT
TRBV23-1	-	TRBJ1-5	-	CASSQLGPMNQPQHF	TGCGCCAGCAGTCAGTTGGGACCGATGAATCAGCCCCAGCATTTT
TRBV6-1	-	TRBJ1-3	-	CASTPLFGNTIYF	TGTGCCAGCACCCCCTTGTTTGGAAACACCATATATTTT
TRBV5-4	once	TRBJ2-1	TRBD2	CASSLGVRLAGVSYNEQFF	TGTGCCAGCAGCTTGGGTGTGAGACTAGCGGGAGTCTCCTACAATGAGCAGTTCTTC
TRBV20-1	once	TRBJ1-1	-	CKSALGTEAFF	TGCAAGTCAGCTTTGGGCACTGAAGCTTTCTTT
TRBV4-1	-	TRBJ1-2	-	CASSPGLLNYGYTF	TGCGCCAGCAGCCCTGGACTTCTGAACTATGGCTACACCTTC
TRBV5-6	once	TRBJ2-3	-	CASSPGTTGTDTQYF	TGTGCCAGCAGCCCCGGGACAACCGGCACAGATACGCAGTATTTT
TRBV5-1	-	TRBJ1-2	-	CASSSSDGYGYTF	TGCGCCAGCAGCTCCTCGGACGGTTATGGCTACACCTTC
TRBV2	once	TRBJ2-7	TRBD2	CASSVSGRSSYEQYF	TGTGCCAGCAGTGTTAGCGGGCGGAGCTCCTACGAGCAGTACTTC
TRBV6-5	-	TRBJ1-1	-	CASSYRGRGPEAFF	TGTGCCAGCAGTTATAGGGGCAGGGGCCCTGAAGCTTTCTTT
TRBV11-3	-	TRBJ2-1	-	CASSSQGGSEQFF	TGTGCCAGCAGCTCCCAGGGGGGTAGTGAGCAGTTCTTC
TRBV9	-	TRBJ1-3	-	CASSVEPRPTGGNTIYF	TGTGCCAGCAGCGTAGAGCCCCGGCCAACCGGTGGAAACACCATATATTTT
TRBV6-5	-	TRBJ2-2	-	CASRDLLNTGELFF	TGTGCCAGCCGTGACCTCCTGAACACCGGGGAGCTGTTTTTT
TRBV2	-	TRBJ1-2	-	CASSEGGAYGYTF	TGTGCCAGCAGTGAGGGGGGGGCCTATGGCTACACCTTC
TRBV18	-	TRBJ1-1	TRBD1	CASSSLNRGWNTEAFF	TGTGCCAGCTCATCGCTTAACAGGGGATGGAACACTGAAGCTTTCTTT
TRBV18	-	TRBJ2-1	TRBD2	CASSPTGGGSYNEQFF	TGTGCCAGCTCACCAACCGGGGGGGGCTCCTACAATGAGCAGTTCTTC
TRBV5-5	-	TRBJ2-5	TRBD1	CASSRTGLQETQYF	TGTGCCAGCAGCCGGACAGGGCTCCAAGAGACCCAGTACTTC
TRBV27	-	TRBJ2-6	TRBD2	CASSPHGLAGGLSGANVLTF	TGTGCCAGCAGTCCGCATGGACTAGCGGGAGGTCTTTCTGGGGCCAACGTCCTGACTTTC
TRBV6-5	-	TRBJ2-7	-	CASYSGSADYEQYF	TGTGCCAGCTACAGCGGGTCGGCCGACTACGAGCAGTACTTC
TRBV5-1	-	TRBJ2-7	-	CASSLGGMSYEQYF	TGCGCCAGCAGCTTGGGTGGGATGAGCTACGAGCAGTACTTC
TRBV7-6	-	TRBJ2-7	TRBD2	CASSLDSGSSYEQYF	TGTGCCAGCAGCTTAGATAGCGGGAGCTCCTACGAGCAGTACTTC
TRBV4-1	once	TRBJ2-1	TRBD2	CASSQVLAGSEQFF	TGCGCCAGCAGCCAAGTATTAGCGGGAAGTGAGCAGTTCTTC
TRBV4-3	once	TRBJ2-6	-	CASSPGGVTGANVLTF	TGCGCCAGCAGCCCAGGAGGCGTAACTGGGGCCAACGTCCTGACTTTC
TRBV2	-	TRBJ1-4	-	CASSEAVGEGEKLFF	TGTGCCAGCAGTGAAGCAGTCGGGGAAGGTGAAAAACTGTTTTTT
TRBV5-4	-	TRBJ2-5	-	CASSLRETQYF	TGTGCCAGCAGCTTGAGGGAGACCCAGTACTTC
TRBV7-6	-	TRBJ2-5	-	CASSLMTFQETQYF	TGTGCCAGCAGCTTAATGACATTCCAAGAGACCCAGTACTTC
TRBV6-6	-	TRBJ2-3	-	CASSKTGSVSDTQYF	TGTGCCAGCAGCAAAACAGGGTCCGTTTCGGATACGCAGTATTTT
TRBV7-9	-	TRBJ1-1	-	CASSGRTVLNTEAFF	TGTGCCAGCAGCGGACGGACAGTTTTGAACACTGAAGCTTTCTTT
TRBV18	-	TRBJ2-7	TRBD2	CASSPKAGEWSYEQYF	TGTGCCAGCTCACCGAAAGCGGGAGAATGGTCCTACGAGCAGTACTTC
TRBV5-1	-	TRBJ2-3	TRBD1	CASTPTGSADTQYF	TGCGCCAGCACCCCGACAGGGAGTGCAGATACGCAGTATTTT
TRBV5-1	-	TRBJ1-4	-	CASSTSPGANKEKLFF	TGCGCCAGCAGCACAAGTCCCGGGGCTAACAAGGAAAAACTGTTTTTT
TRBV9	-	TRBJ2-1	-	CASSANLGGNNEQFF	TGTGCCAGCAGCGCAAATCTCGGGGGAAACAATGAGCAGTTCTTC
TRBV5-1	-	TRBJ2-5	-	CASSLAQLGETQYF	TGCGCCAGCAGCTTGGCGCAGCTGGGGGAGACCCAGTACTTC
TRBV19	-	TRBJ2-6	-	CASSTTGSGANVLTF	TGTGCCAGTAGCACTACAGGCTCTGGGGCCAACGTCCTGACTTTC
TRBV4-1	-	TRBJ2-2	-	CASSPQRLTLEELFF	TGCGCCAGCAGCCCCCAACGGCTAACTCTGGAGGAGCTGTTTTTT
TRBV5-4	-	TRBJ1-3	-	CASSGGRSSGNTIYF	TGTGCCAGCAGCGGGGGGAGGTCCTCTGGAAACACCATATATTTT
TRBV9	-	TRBJ2-5	-	CASSVVAEQETQYF	TGTGCCAGCAGCGTAGTCGCAGAACAAGAGACCCAGTACTTC
TRBV5-1	-	TRBJ2-1	-	CASSSSGDYQEQFF	TGCGCCAGCAGCTCGTCCGGTGACTACCAGGAGCAGTTCTTC
TRBV30	-	TRBJ2-7	-	CAWSGSGIYEQYF	TGTGCCTGGAGTGGGTCCGGGATCTACGAGCAGTACTTC
TRBV6-1	-	TRBJ2-2	-	CASSGWAGELFF	TGTGCCAGCAGCGGGTGGGCCGGGGAGCTGTTTTTT
TRBV9	-	TRBJ2-2	-	CASSDRKNTGELFF	TGTGCCAGCAGCGACAGAAAGAACACCGGGGAGCTGTTTTTT
TRBV7-2	-	TRBJ1-1	-	CASSLVIAGGRYTEAFF	TGTGCCAGCAGCTTAGTCATTGCCGGAGGGAGGTACACTGAAGCTTTCTTT
TRBV27	-	TRBJ2-1	-	CASSFFYGGGEQFF	TGTGCCAGCAGTTTTTTTTATGGGGGTGGCGAGCAGTTCTTC